This T cell receptor beta chain was observed in a study of blood T cell repertoires in COVID-19. Study-wide background: T cells, B-cell-depleted T cells, or PBMCs provided the cDNA or gDNA that served as material.

Per the study methods: Counts of nucleated cells, estimated from reference gene primer amplification, were obtained. The data were produced by immunoSEQ multiplex PCR, yet TCRdb's version contains in-frame clones alone and is incomplete. V and J calls and clone size are those listed in that table; D and trimming were worked out from the DNA. The table lists a few hundred thousand clones, roughly 90% of them singletons. The V and J ends lost 5 bases and 2 bases, in that order; junction bases with no gene match: 9. The CDR3 consists of 15 residues. Per the germline V gene, CDR1 is SGHTA and CDR2 is FQGNSA. Those who participated ranged in age from 18 to 89 years and resided in 20 to 30 US areas. Two consecutive negative NP/OP PCR tests, clearance, or resolved symptoms defined Cohort 3 recovery.

The sample comprised PBMCs or T cells enriched from blood (not recorded which). This chain links TRBV7-2 with TRBJ2-7, with 7 bases fitting TRBD2. The receptor was isolated from a woman aged 40 to 50 who had recovered from COVID-19. CDR3 DNA sequence: TGTGCCAGCAGCCCTAGACTAGCCCTAACCTACGAGCAGTACTTC. Amino acid sequence: CASSPRLALTYEQYF.